The clone carrying this T cell receptor beta chain was recorded only once. Antigen unknown. This sample is drawn from a study of shared clonotypes between healthy human individuals. Overall study context: The study enrolled a couple of women and three men aged 18 to 49.

Cells designated naive CD8 were CD45RO-negative and were positively selected for CCR7, with terminally differentiated effector memory CD45RA+ cells excluded. Findings and limits, study-wide: A generally larger estimated richness was seen in naive subsets than in memory subsets.

Germline V CDR1 and CDR2: SGHRS, YFSETQ. Unmatched junction bases numbered 12, after V lost 0 bases and J lost 5 bases. This CDR3 comprises 17 residues. Method: immunoSEQ multiplex PCR; TCRdb's copy keeps in-frame clones and lacks some. The sample includes approximately 740,000 clones, 80% to 95% of them seen just once. The receptor comes from a man aged 25 to 45 in good health. The sample was naive CD8+ T cells sorted from blood. The J gene is TRBJ2-7, the V gene TRBV5-1; TRBD2 matches at 9 bases. The CDR3 DNA sequence: TGCGCCAGCAGCTTGGCTCCGAACATAGCGGGAGTTCACGAGCAGTACTTC. It specifies CASSLAPNIAGVHEQYF.